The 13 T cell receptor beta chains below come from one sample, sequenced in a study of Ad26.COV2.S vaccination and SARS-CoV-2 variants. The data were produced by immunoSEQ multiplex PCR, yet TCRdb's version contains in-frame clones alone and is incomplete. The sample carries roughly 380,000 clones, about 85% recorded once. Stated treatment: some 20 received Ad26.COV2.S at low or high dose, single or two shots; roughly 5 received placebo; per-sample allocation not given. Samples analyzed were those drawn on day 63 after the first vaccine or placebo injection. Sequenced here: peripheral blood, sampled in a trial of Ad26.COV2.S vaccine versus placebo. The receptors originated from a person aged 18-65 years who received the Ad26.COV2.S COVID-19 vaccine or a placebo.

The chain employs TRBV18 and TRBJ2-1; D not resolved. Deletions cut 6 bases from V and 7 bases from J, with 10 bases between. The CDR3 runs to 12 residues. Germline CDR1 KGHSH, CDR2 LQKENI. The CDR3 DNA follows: TGTGCCAGCTCGGAGTCTTTTAATGAGCAGTTCTTC. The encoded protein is CASSESFNEQFF.

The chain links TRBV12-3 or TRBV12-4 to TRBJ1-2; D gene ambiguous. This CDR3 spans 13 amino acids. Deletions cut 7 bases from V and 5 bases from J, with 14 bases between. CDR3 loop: CASKKGLAYGYTF. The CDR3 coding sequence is TGTGCCAGCAAGAAGGGATTAGCATATGGCTACACCTTC.

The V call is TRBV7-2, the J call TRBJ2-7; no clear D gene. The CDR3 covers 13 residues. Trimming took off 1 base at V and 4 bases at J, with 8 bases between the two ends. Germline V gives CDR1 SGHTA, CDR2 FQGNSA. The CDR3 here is CASSLGGKYEQYF. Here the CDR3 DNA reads TGTGCCAGCAGCTTAGGCGGAAAATACGAGCAGTACTTC.

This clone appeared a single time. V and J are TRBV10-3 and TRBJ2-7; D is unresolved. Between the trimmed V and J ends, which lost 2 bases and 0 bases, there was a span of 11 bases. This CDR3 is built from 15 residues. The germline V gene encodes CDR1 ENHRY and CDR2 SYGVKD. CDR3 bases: TGTGCCATCAGTGAGCCCGCTACGCTCTCCTACGAGCAGTACTTC. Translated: CAISEPATLSYEQYF.

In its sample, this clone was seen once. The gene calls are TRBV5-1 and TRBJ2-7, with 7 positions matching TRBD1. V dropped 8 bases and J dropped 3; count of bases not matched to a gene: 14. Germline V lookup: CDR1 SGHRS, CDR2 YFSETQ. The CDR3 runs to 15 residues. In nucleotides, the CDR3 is TGCGCCAGTTCCCCGGGTGGGACAGTGGGCTACGAGCAGTACTTC. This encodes CASSPGGTVGYEQYF.

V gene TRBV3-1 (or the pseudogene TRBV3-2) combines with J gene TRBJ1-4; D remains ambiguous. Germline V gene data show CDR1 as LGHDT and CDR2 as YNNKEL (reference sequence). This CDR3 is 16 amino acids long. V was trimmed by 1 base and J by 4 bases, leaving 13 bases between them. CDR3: CASSQGSTAVNEKLFF. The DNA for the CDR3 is TGTGCCAGCAGCCAAGGCAGCACAGCTGTTAATGAAAAACTGTTTTTT.

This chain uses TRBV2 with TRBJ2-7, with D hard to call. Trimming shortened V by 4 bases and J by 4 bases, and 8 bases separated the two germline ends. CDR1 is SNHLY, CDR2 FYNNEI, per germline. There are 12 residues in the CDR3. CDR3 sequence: CASSVGGYEQYF. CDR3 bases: TGTGCCAGCAGTGTTGGTGGGTACGAGCAGTACTTC.

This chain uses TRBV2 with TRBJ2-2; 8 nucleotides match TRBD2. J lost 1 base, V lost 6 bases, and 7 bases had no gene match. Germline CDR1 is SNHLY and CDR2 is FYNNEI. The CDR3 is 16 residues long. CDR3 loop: CASSPRGGLNTGELFF. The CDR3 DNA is TGTGCCAGCAGCCCCCGGGGGGGCCTGAACACCGGGGAGCTGTTTTTT.

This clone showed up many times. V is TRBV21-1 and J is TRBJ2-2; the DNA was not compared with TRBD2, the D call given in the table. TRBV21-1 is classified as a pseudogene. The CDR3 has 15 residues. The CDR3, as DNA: TGTGCCAACCCCTTAGCGGGGGGGGACACCGGGGAGCTGTTTTTT. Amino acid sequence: CANPLAGGDTGELFF.

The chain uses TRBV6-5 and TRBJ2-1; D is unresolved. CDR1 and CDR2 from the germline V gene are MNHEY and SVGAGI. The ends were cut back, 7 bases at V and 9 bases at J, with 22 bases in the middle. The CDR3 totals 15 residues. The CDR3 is CASNANPLGLSEQFF. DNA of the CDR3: TGTGCCAGCAACGCCAACCCCCTAGGGTTGAGTGAGCAGTTCTTC.

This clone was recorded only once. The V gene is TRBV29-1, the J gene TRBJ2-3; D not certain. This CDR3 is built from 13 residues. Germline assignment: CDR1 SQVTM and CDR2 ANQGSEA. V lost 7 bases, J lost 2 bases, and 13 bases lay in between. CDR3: CSAPDGYTDTQYF. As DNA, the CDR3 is TGCAGCGCCCCGGACGGATACACAGATACGCAGTATTTT.

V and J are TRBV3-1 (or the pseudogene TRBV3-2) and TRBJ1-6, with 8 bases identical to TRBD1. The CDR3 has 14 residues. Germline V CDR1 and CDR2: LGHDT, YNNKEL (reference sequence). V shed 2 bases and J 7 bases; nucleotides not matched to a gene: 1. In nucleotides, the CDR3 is TGTGCCAGCAGCCAAAGGGACAGGAATTCACCCCTCCACTTT. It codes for CASSQRDRNSPLHF.

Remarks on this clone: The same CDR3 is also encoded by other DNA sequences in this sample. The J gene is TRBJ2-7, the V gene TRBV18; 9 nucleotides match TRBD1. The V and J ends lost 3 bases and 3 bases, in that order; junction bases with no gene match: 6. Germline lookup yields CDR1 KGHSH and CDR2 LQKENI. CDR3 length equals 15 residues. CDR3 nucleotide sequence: TGTGCCAGCTCACCTTCGGGACAGGGATTCTACGAGCAGTACTTC. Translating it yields CASSPSGQGFYEQYF.